This entry features one T cell receptor beta chain sequence. These data are taken from a study of blood T cells in healthy people across ages. Combining a sample-barcoded 5' primer with a J-beta primer mix, a second PCR ran for about 7 to 11 cycles. With 12 random nucleotides, a template-switch adaptor tagged each individual cDNA molecule. From each sample, at least 2.5 million paired-end reads containing CDR3 were obtained. TCRdb reprocessed the 5' RACE reads with MiXCR, giving one entry per CDR3 protein. Counted here are roughly 1.7 million distinct CDR3 sequences, about 31% occurring once; the ten biggest clones make up about 10%. With 1 base clipped from V and 6 bases from J, the junction kept 3 bases outside the gene matches. This CDR3 has 16 amino acids. Looked up from germline, CDR1 is MNHEY and CDR2 is SMNVEV (reference sequence).

What was sequenced was blood. This TCR derives from a woman between 25 and 40 years old in good health. The chain recombines TRBV27 with TRBJ2-1; TRBD2 agrees at 13 bases. CDR3 bases: TGTGCCAGCAGTTTATTACTAGCGGGGGGGCTCAATGAGCAGTTCTTC. Translation gives CASSLLLAGGLNEQFF.